This T cell receptor (beta chain) was identified during a study of neoadjuvant nivolumab and ipilimumab in lung cancer (dated by TCRdb to 2020 to 2022). For the wider study: In the NEOSTAR trial, nivolumab was administered intravenously at 3 mg/kg on days 1, 15 and 29, and the combination arm also received ipilimumab 1 mg/kg on day 1 only. For each study arm, the primary endpoint of the trial was the rate of major pathologic response (MPR) in the intention-to-treat population. Of the 40 to 45 patients with operable NSCLC treated in the trial, 23 were randomized to nivolumab monotherapy and approximately 21 to nivolumab plus ipilimumab. The study compared TCR repertoires in pretherapy (baseline) peripheral blood with TCR repertoires in tumors resected at surgery following neoadjuvant immune checkpoint blockade. Matched pretherapy and resected tumor pairs were analyzed for seven patients: four treated with nivolumab and three with nivolumab plus ipilimumab. Points the paper makes about the study in general: Richness in tumors resected after neoadjuvant therapy showed a positive correlation with pretherapy blood TCR richness (Spearman R of about 0.82). TCR sequencing was performed in a small number of samples. No significant correlation was found between TCR clonality and pathologic tumor regression, and only a single major-pathologic-response sample was available for the analysis of TCR clonality versus pathologic tumor regression. Tumor T-cell richness and clonality rose from pretherapy to surgery in three of three dual-therapy tumors but in only two of four nivolumab-treated tumors. Greater TCR richness and clonality were observed in resected tumors than in tumor-adjacent uninvolved lung, and increases were observed in more dual-therapy-treated tumors.

Library prep was done by the immunoSEQ multiplex PCR assay. In the authors' own workflow: Repertoires were summarized in terms of richness and clonality, and significantly expanded and contracted clones between pre- and post-therapy samples were identified. TCRdb stores this immuneACCESS table with in-frame sequences only. Part of the clones is absent; in the studies checked, under half of the shortfall reflects unresolved V genes, and no reason is known for the rest. V, J and clone size were drawn from that table, and D and trimming were deduced from the DNA. The sample records about 15,000 clones, around 70% of which are singletons. In total, the top ten clones hold about 23% of the sample. V was cut back by 5 bases and J by 2 bases, leaving a gap of 9 bases between them. Counted from cysteine to phenylalanine, this CDR3 has 13 amino acids. Only CDR3 DNA is held: 39 bases, read in frame from base 1. CDR1 and CDR2 are read off the germline V gene as SGHAT and FQNNGV.

The sample's time point label is to be understood as: at surgical resection after neoadjuvant nivolumab +/- ipilimumab. Samples were obtained from the phase 2 randomized NEOSTAR trial, in which neoadjuvant nivolumab or nivolumab plus ipilimumab followed by surgery was tested in operable NSCLC. Note on this clone: What antigen it recognizes has not been identified. Within one base of it there is no much larger clone, and no base qualities were kept.

The sequence was collected from an adult with non-small cell lung cancer. The V and J genes are TRBV11-2 and TRBJ2-5; the D gene could be TRBD1 or TRBD2, each one agreeing over 6 bases. The input for sequencing was peripheral blood, taken after neoadjuvant nivolumab, alone or with ipilimumab, at or shortly before surgery. CDR3 region: CASSPGAQETQYF. The DNA sequence follows: TGTGCCAGCAGCCCGGGGGCTCAAGAGACCCAGTACTTC.